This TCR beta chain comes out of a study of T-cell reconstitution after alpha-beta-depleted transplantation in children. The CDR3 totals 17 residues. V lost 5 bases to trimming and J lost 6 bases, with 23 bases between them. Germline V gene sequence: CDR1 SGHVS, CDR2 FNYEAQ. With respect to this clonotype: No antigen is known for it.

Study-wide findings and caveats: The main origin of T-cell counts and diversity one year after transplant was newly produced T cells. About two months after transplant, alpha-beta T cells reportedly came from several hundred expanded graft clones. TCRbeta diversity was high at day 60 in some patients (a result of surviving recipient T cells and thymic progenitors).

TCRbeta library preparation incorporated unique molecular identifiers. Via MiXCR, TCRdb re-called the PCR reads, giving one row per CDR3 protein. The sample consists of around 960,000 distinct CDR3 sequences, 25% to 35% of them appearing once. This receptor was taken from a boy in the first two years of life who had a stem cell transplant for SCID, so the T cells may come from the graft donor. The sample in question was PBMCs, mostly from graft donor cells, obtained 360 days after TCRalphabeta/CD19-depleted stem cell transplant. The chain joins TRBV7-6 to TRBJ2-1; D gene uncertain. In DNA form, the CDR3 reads TGTGCCAGCAGCACCCCGCGACCGGGTCTCTCAGGCAATGAGCAGTTCTTC. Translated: CASSTPRPGLSGNEQFF.